A single sample gave rise to the 7 T cell receptor beta chains below, sequenced in a study of cytomegalovirus exposure and HLA in healthy donors. 60 Vbeta and 13 Jbeta primers were used in PCR. The data were produced by immunoSEQ multiplex PCR, yet TCRdb's version contains in-frame clones alone and is incomplete. The sample holds 150,000 to 200,000 clones, about 71% seen once. Sequenced material: PBMCs. The receptor set was obtained from a woman aged 40 to 49 in good health and CMV-seropositive.

In regard to this clone: One junction end does not reproduce the germline sequence, and a read error may be involved. V is TRBV28 and J is TRBJ1-5; possibly TRBD1 for D (6 bases). CDR3 length: 14 amino acids. Germline values: CDR1 MDHEN, CDR2 SYDVKM. The CDR3 DNA follows: TGTGCCAGCAGTTCAGGACAGACTTGGCAGCCCCAGAATTTT. Translation gives CASSSGQTWQPQNF.

This clone was detected only a few times. The gene calls are TRBV7-6 and TRBJ2-7; 10 bases are shared with TRBD2. The germline V gene has CDR1 SGHVS and CDR2 FNYEAQ. This CDR3 contains 14 residues. V trimming: 7 bases; J trimming: 3 bases; junction bases outside the gene matches: 6. The CDR3 is CASTPLAGSYEQYF. CDR3 bases: TGTGCCAGCACCCCACTAGCGGGGAGCTACGAGCAGTACTTC. The full variable domain, in which reference TRBV7-6 and TRBJ2-7 provide the parts outside the CDR3, is GAGVSQSPRYKVTKRGQDVALRCDPISGHVSLYWYRQALGQGPEFLTYFNYEAQQDKSGLPNDRFSAERPEGSISTLTIQRTEQRDSAMYRCASTPLAGSYEQYFGPGTRLTVT.

The chain employs TRBV7-2 and TRBJ2-1, with D possibly TRBD1 on 5 matching bases. CDR1 SGHTA and CDR2 FQGNSA come from the germline V gene. The CDR3 sequence is 15 residues long. The V and J ends lost 1 base and 8 bases respectively, with 15 bases between them. CDR3 loop: CASSLGQNSGDEQFF. The CDR3 DNA sequence: TGTGCCAGCAGCTTAGGACAGAACTCAGGCGATGAGCAGTTCTTC.

This clone was found a few times. The chain uses TRBV5-6 and TRBJ1-2, with a tentative D call TRBD1 (5 bases). V was cut by 5 bases and J by 5 bases, with 22 bases left in between. The CDR3 loop spans 16 amino acids. CDR1 is SGHDT, CDR2 YYEEEE, per germline. The CDR3 DNA sequence: TGTGCCAGCAGGCCCGGTAGCAGGGCCGCGGGGTATGGCTACACCTTC. Translated, it gives CASRPGSRAAGYGYTF.

V and J are TRBV2 and TRBJ2-7, with D maybe TRBD1 (5 bases). This CDR3 is built from 16 residues. Per germline, CDR1 SNHLY and CDR2 FYNNEI. The ends were cut back, 2 bases at V and 1 base at J, with 15 bases in the middle. The CDR3 here is CASSELGQATSYEQYF. As DNA, the CDR3 is TGTGCCAGCAGTGAATTGGGGCAGGCAACATCCTACGAGCAGTACTTC. Looking up the rest from reference TRBV2 and TRBJ2-7 gives the full variable domain: EPEVTQTPSHQVTQMGQEVILRCVPISNHLYFYWYRQILGQKVEFLVSFYNNEISEKSEIFDDQFSVERPDGSNFTLKIRSTKLEDSAMYFCASSELGQATSYEQYFGPGTRLTVT.

This clone was seen only a few times. This chain uses TRBV5-1 with TRBJ2-7, with D maybe TRBD1 (6 bases). Germline CDR1 reads SGHRS; CDR2 reads YFSETQ. The CDR3 sequence is 15 residues long. V shed 0 bases and J shed 3 bases, with 13 bases lying between them. CDR3 sequence reads: CASSLETGTYYEQYF. In nucleotides, the CDR3 is TGCGCCAGCAGCTTGGAAACAGGGACCTACTACGAGCAGTACTTC. Full variable domain (rest looked up from reference TRBV5-1 and TRBJ2-7): KAGVTQTPRYLIKTRGQQVTLSCSPISGHRSVSWYQQTPGQGLQFLFEYFSETQRNKGNFPGRFSGRQFSNSRSEMNVSTLELGDSALYLCASSLETGTYYEQYFGPGTRLTVT.

This clone turned up a few times. The chain couples TRBV19 to TRBJ2-7, with D tentatively TRBD2 (6 bases). CDR3 length: 16 residues. V lost 5 bases, J lost 4 bases, and 21 bases lay in between. Germline V gene lookup returns CDR1 LNHDA and CDR2 SQIVND (reference sequence). The CDR3 coding sequence is TGTGCCAGTAGTCCCTCACCGGAGGGGCGCGGGTACGAGCAGTACTTC. It specifies CASSPSPEGRGYEQYF.